This T cell receptor (beta chain) was profiled in a study of T cell repertoires in cytomegalovirus infection. Study as a whole: Recently identified HLA-C-restricted CMV epitopes were among the peptides used. TCR beta signatures that were public indicated CMV infection and matching HLA type.

The CDR3 totals 16 residues. Germline values: CDR1 SGDLS, CDR2 YYNGEE. Trimming removed 2 bases from V and 0 bases from J, with 13 bases in between. Remarks on this clonotype: Its target is not known.

In TCRdb, the reads were re-called with MiXCR into one record per CDR3 protein. This table has fewer than 950,000 distinct CDR3 sequences, 32% appearing once. The chain combines TRBV9 with TRBJ2-3, with D possibly called TRBD1 or TRBD2 (5 bases each). Specimen: cultured CD8+ T cells from PBMCs, collected from culture after CMV antigen stimulation. The TCR originated in a human donor in good health (CMV status not recorded). Some clones in this sample may be carry-over from other donors' samples. CDR3 DNA: TGTGCCAGCAGCGTTTACGGGGCGTATAGCACAGATACGCAGTATTTT. Translated, it gives CASSVYGAYSTDTQYF. The complete variable domain, with remaining parts taken from reference TRBV9 and TRBJ2-3, reads DSGVTQTPKHLITATGQRVTLRCSPRSGDLSVYWYQQSLDQGLQFLIQYYNGEERAKGNILERFSAQQFPDLHSELNLSSLELGDSALYFCASSVYGAYSTDTQYFGPGTRLTVL.